Following are 30 T cell receptor beta chains from one sample sequenced in a study of cytomegalovirus exposure and HLA in healthy donors. Primers: 60 Vbeta forward and 13 Jbeta reverse. Assay: immunoSEQ multiplex PCR; the TCRdb copy retains only in-frame clones and omits some. The sample includes 85,000 to 130,000 clones, 65% to 80% of them seen just once. Sequencing input: PBMCs. These receptors all come from a woman aged 45-59 years in good health and CMV-seropositive.

The chain employs TRBV7-9 and TRBJ1-1, with D possibly TRBD1 on 6 matching bases. The CDR3 covers 16 residues. Germline V CDR1 and CDR2: SEHNR, FQNEAQ (reference sequence). The V end was cut by 5 bases, the J end by 2 bases, with 18 bases between. CDR3 DNA sequence: TGTGCCAGCAGCCTTTACCGGGGCAGGGGCAACACTGAAGCTTTCTTT. The encoded protein is CASSLYRGRGNTEAFF.

The J gene is TRBJ1-5, the V gene TRBV7-2, with D uncertain. Trimming cost V 5 bases and J 2 bases, with 16 bases left between them. Germline lookup yields CDR1 SGHTA and CDR2 FQGNSA. The CDR3 extends over 16 amino acids. The CDR3 DNA reads TGTGCCAGCAGCCCCTCCGCGGGCGCCGGCAATCAGCCCCAGCATTTT. Its translation is CASSPSAGAGNQPQHF.

The rearrangement links TRBV28 to TRBJ2-2, with 9 nucleotides matching TRBD1. V was clipped by 5 bases and J by 3 bases; unmatched bases: 13. The CDR3 spans 18 residues. Looked up from germline, CDR1 is MDHEN and CDR2 is SYDVKM. The CDR3 region has the DNA TGTGCCAGCAGTGTCCCGGGACAGGGTTCGGGGTACACCGGGGAGCTGTTTTTT. This codes for CASSVPGQGSGYTGELFF. Based on the CDR3 plus reference TRBV28 and TRBJ2-2, the full variable domain is DVKVTQSSRYLVKRTGEKVFLECVQDMDHENMFWYRQDPGLGLRLIYFSYDVKMKEKGDIPEGYSVSREKKERFSLILESASTNQTSMYLCASSVPGQGSGYTGELFFGEGSRLTVL.

The rearrangement links TRBV2 to TRBJ2-1, with D tentatively TRBD1 (6 bases). This CDR3 is built from 14 residues. V dropped 8 bases and J dropped 3 bases, with 14 bases sitting between them. Germline V gives CDR1 SNHLY, CDR2 FYNNEI. CDR3 loop: CASSPDSFYNEQFF. CDR3 coding DNA: TGTGCCAGCTCCCCGGACAGCTTCTACAATGAGCAGTTCTTC.

The chain carries TRBV20-1 and TRBJ1-2; TRBD1 matches at 7 bases. V was clipped by 7 bases and J by 5 bases; unmatched bases: 4. The CDR3 length is 11 residues. From germline, CDR1 is DFQATT and CDR2 SNEGSKA (reference sequence). CDR3 loop: CSDGTEYGYTF. CDR3 bases: TGCAGTGATGGGACAGAGTATGGCTACACCTTC.

The count of this clone is one. The CDR3 loop reads CASSLDRTNTGELFF. CDR3 nucleotide sequence: TGCGCCAGCAGCTTGGACAGGACGAACACCGGGGAGCTGTTTTTT. The chain carries TRBV5-1 and TRBJ2-2, with D possibly matching TRBD1 (5 bases). V was pared by 0 bases and J by 0 bases, with 6 bases between. This CDR3 has 15 amino acids. The germline V gene has CDR1 SGHRS and CDR2 YFSETQ.

V usage is TRBV5-3 and J usage is TRBJ1-5; 10 bases map to TRBD1. TRBV5-3 is sorted into the ORF group, with uncertain function. V shed 1 base, J shed 5 bases, and the junction held 3 bases outside the gene matches. This CDR3 has 15 residues. CDR3 sequence reads: CARSLLGQGYQPQHF. CDR3 bases: TGTGCCAGAAGCTTGTTGGGACAGGGGTATCAGCCCCAGCATTTT.

This clone showed up just a few times. The J gene is TRBJ1-1, the V gene TRBV7-9; D gene ambiguous. V was trimmed by 5 bases and J by 4 bases, leaving 11 bases between them. The length of the CDR3 is 13 residues. Germline V gene sequence: CDR1 SEHNR, CDR2 FQNEAQ (reference sequence). This CDR3 reads CASSLQVGTEAFF. The CDR3 nucleotides are TGTGCCAGCAGCCTGCAGGTGGGCACTGAAGCTTTCTTT.

The rearrangement joins TRBV29-1 to TRBJ1-3; D not certain. The CDR3 covers 14 residues. Germline values: CDR1 SQVTM, CDR2 ANQGSEA. V dropped 0 bases and J dropped 4 bases, with 10 bases sitting between them. The CDR3 DNA reads TGCAGCGTTGAAGACCGACACCCCGGAAACACCATATATTTT. Protein: CSVEDRHPGNTIYF.

The chain recombines TRBV7-9 with TRBJ2-5; a weak D match, TRBD1 (6 bases). This CDR3 has 12 residues. The ends were cut back, 8 bases at V and 4 bases at J, with 11 bases in the middle. In germline, CDR1 is SEHNR, CDR2 FQNEAQ (reference sequence). The CDR3 DNA follows: TGTGCCAGCGGCCAGGGGAGAGAGACCCAGTACTTC. This gives the protein CASGQGRETQYF.

The chain is built from TRBV6-1 and TRBJ2-7, with D perhaps matching TRBD2 (6 bases). This CDR3 has 14 residues. V lost 3 bases and J lost 3, with 12 bases in between. CDR1 and CDR2 from the germline V gene are MNHNS and SASEGT. CDR3 sequence (DNA): TGTGCCAGCAGTGACCAGAGGGAGGACTACGAGCAGTACTTC. Amino acid sequence: CASSDQREDYEQYF.

The chain links TRBV6-6 to TRBJ2-7, with 7 bases matching TRBD1. Germline-derived CDR1 and CDR2 are MNHNY and SVGAGI (reference sequence). CDR3 length: 14 amino acids. Trimming removed 2 bases from V and 1 base from J; junction bases left unmatched: 2. DNA for the CDR3: TGTGCCAGCAGTTACCCGGGACAGTCCTACGAGCAGTACTTC. As protein: CASSYPGQSYEQYF.

This chain connects TRBV2 to TRBJ1-6; 7 nucleotides align to TRBD1. Looked up from germline, CDR1 is SNHLY and CDR2 is FYNNEI. This CDR3 has 16 residues. V lost 7 bases and J lost 9; bases outside the gene matches: 15. CDR3 in amino acids: CASIGGSFRGTSPLHF. The CDR3 nucleotides read TGTGCCAGCATCGGGGGCTCCTTCAGGGGGACTTCACCCCTCCACTTT.

The chain links TRBV4-2 to TRBJ1-2, with unresolved D. This CDR3 contains 15 residues. V lost 3 bases, J lost 8 bases, and 19 bases lay in between. Per the germline V gene, CDR1 is LGHNA and CDR2 is YNFKEQ. The CDR3 nucleotides are TGTGCCAGCAGCCATTCCGCGGCGGCTTCTACCGGCTACACCTTC. This gives the protein CASSHSAAASTGYTF.

The genes are TRBV4-3 and TRBJ1-2; TRBD1 matches 9 bases. Germline V gene sequence: CDR1 LGHNA, CDR2 YSLEER. This CDR3 is 14 amino acids long. The trim removed 3 bases at V and 9 bases at J, leaving 8 bases unmatched. The CDR3 region is CASSQVGQGARYTF. In DNA, the CDR3 is TGCGCCAGCAGCCAGGTGGGACAGGGCGCCCGCTACACCTTC.

This clone has just one count. This rearrangement joins TRBV5-1 to TRBJ1-2, with D possibly matching TRBD1 (6 bases). The CDR3 has 14 residues. In germline, CDR1 is SGHRS, CDR2 YFSETQ. V was pared by 0 bases and J by 4 bases, with 10 bases between. CDR3 protein: CASSLVAGVYGYTF. As DNA, the CDR3 is TGCGCCAGCAGCTTGGTTGCAGGGGTCTATGGCTACACCTTC.

This clone has just a few counts. V usage is TRBV7-2 and J usage is TRBJ1-5; 8 bases fit TRBD1. The germline V gene encodes CDR1 SGHTA and CDR2 FQGNSA. V dropped 4 bases and J dropped 7; count of bases not matched to a gene: 9. CDR3 length equals 15 residues. CDR3 DNA: TGTGCCAGCAGCTCGGACAGGGTGAGTGGGCAGCCCCAGCATTTT. Protein: CASSSDRVSGQPQHF. The entire variable domain, with the rest obtained from reference TRBV7-2 and TRBJ1-5, is as follows: GAGVSQSPSNKVTEKGKDVELRCDPISGHTALYWYRQSLGQGLEFLIYFQGNSAPDKSGLPSDRFSAERTGGSVSTLTIQRTQQEDSAVYLCASSSDRVSGQPQHFGDGTRLSIL.

V is TRBV4-1 and J is TRBJ1-1; 7 nucleotides match TRBD1. V gave up 2 bases and J gave up 0 bases; unmatched junction bases: 9. There are 17 residues in the CDR3. The germline V gene encodes CDR1 MGHRA and CDR2 YSYEKL. In DNA, the CDR3 is TGCGCCAGCAGCCAATCTATGGGACAGCCTTTGAACACTGAAGCTTTCTTT. This encodes CASSQSMGQPLNTEAFF.

The chain employs TRBV7-3 and TRBJ2-5, with D tentatively TRBD2 (6 bases). The end of the DNA aligns better with TRBJ2-7, so the J call may be wrong. CDR3 length: 15 amino acids. CDR1 and CDR2 (germline): SGHTA, FQGTGA. The CDR3 sequence: CASSLMAGRDYEQYF. Written as DNA, the CDR3 is TGTGCCAGCAGCTTAATGGCAGGGCGGGACTACGAGCAGTACTTC.

This chain joins TRBV4-1 and TRBJ2-5; 9 bases match TRBD1. Losses at the gene ends were 4 bases for V and 6 bases for J; bases not matched to a gene: 9. This CDR3 has 15 residues. Germline assignment: CDR1 MGHRA and CDR2 YSYEKL. The CDR3 reads CASSPTPGQGQTQYF. Written as DNA, the CDR3 is TGCGCCAGCAGCCCTACCCCGGGACAGGGACAGACCCAGTACTTC.

The J gene is TRBJ2-7, the V gene TRBV4-2, with TRBD1 matching over 7 bases. The V and J ends lost 0 bases and 2 bases, in that order; junction bases with no gene match: 10. This CDR3 comprises 17 residues. Per germline, CDR1 LGHNA and CDR2 YNFKEQ. The CDR3 nucleotides are TGTGCCAGCAGCCAAGAAAGGGACACAGGGGATCCCTACGAGCAGTACTTC. This codes for CASSQERDTGDPYEQYF.

The rearrangement joins TRBV2 to TRBJ2-2; the D gene is possibly TRBD2 (5 bases). The CDR3 has 15 amino acids. Germline loops: CDR1 SNHLY, CDR2 FYNNEI. V was shortened by 7 bases and J by 0 bases, with 12 bases between the two germline ends. The CDR3 spells CASTGRTSNTGELFF. The CDR3 nucleotides are TGTGCCAGCACGGGAAGGACTTCGAACACCGGGGAGCTGTTTTTT.

The rearrangement links TRBV28 to TRBJ1-3; D may be TRBD1 (5 bases). The CDR3 extends over 14 amino acids. Per the germline V gene, CDR1 is MDHEN and CDR2 is SYDVKM. Between the trimmed V and J ends, which lost 0 bases and 2 bases, there was a span of 5 bases. DNA for the CDR3: TGTGCCAGCAGTTTATGGGACACTGGAAACACCATATATTTT. Its translation is CASSLWDTGNTIYF.

The chain has TRBV5-6 and TRBJ1-5; TRBD1 matches 11 bases. V was pared by 3 bases and J by 6 bases, with 5 bases of the junction left unmatched. The CDR3 is made up of 15 amino acids. Germline lookup yields CDR1 SGHDT and CDR2 YYEEEE. In DNA, the CDR3 is TGTGCCAGCAGCTCCCGGACAGGGGGCATTCAGCCCCAGCATTTT. Protein sequence: CASSSRTGGIQPQHF.

The J gene is TRBJ2-7, the V gene TRBV6-1; a weak D match, TRBD1 (6 bases). Germline loops: CDR1 MNHNS, CDR2 SASEGT. Trimming shortened V by 7 bases and J by 2 bases, and 12 bases separated the two germline ends. This CDR3 has 13 residues. The CDR3 loop reads CASTRTVAYEQYF. In DNA form, the CDR3 reads TGTGCCAGCACTCGGACAGTTGCCTACGAGCAGTACTTC.

This clone appeared once. The V gene is TRBV7-2, the J gene TRBJ2-5, with 9 bases aligning to TRBD1. Germline CDR1 is SGHTA and CDR2 is FQGNSA. The length of the CDR3 is 14 residues. V was clipped by 6 bases and J by 6 bases; unmatched bases: 8. The DNA of the CDR3 is TGTGCCAGCAGTATAGCCGGGACAGGGAAGACCCAGTACTTC. Translating it yields CASSIAGTGKTQYF. The entire variable domain, with the rest obtained from reference TRBV7-2 and TRBJ2-5, is as follows: GAGVSQSPSNKVTEKGKDVELRCDPISGHTALYWYRQSLGQGLEFLIYFQGNSAPDKSGLPSDRFSAERTGGSVSTLTIQRTQQEDSAVYLCASSIAGTGKTQYFGPGTRLLVL.

This clone was recorded a few times. This sequence joins TRBV5-6 and TRBJ1-4; D is undetermined. The CDR3 consists of 16 residues. Germline CDR1 reads SGHDT; CDR2 reads YYEEEE. Trimming removed 0 bases at V and 2 bases at J, with 11 bases between. Written as DNA, the CDR3 is TGTGCCAGCAGCTTGGTGGGCGACCTCACTAATGAAAAACTGTTTTTT. Translated: CASSLVGDLTNEKLFF.

This chain connects TRBV5-1 to TRBJ2-1, with 12 bases fitting TRBD2. Germline CDR1 is SGHRS and CDR2 is YFSETQ. Unmatched junction bases numbered 0, after V lost 2 bases and J lost 3 bases. The CDR3 is made up of 15 amino acids. CDR3: CASSLLAGGYNEQFF. Written as DNA, the CDR3 is TGCGCCAGCAGCTTACTAGCGGGGGGCTACAATGAGCAGTTCTTC. The full variable domain, completed using reference TRBV5-1 and TRBJ2-1, is KAGVTQTPRYLIKTRGQQVTLSCSPISGHRSVSWYQQTPGQGLQFLFEYFSETQRNKGNFPGRFSGRQFSNSRSEMNVSTLELGDSALYLCASSLLAGGYNEQFFGPGTRLTVL.

This rearrangement joins TRBV6-6 to TRBJ2-7; 9 nucleotides align to TRBD2. V lost 5 bases to trimming and J lost 2 bases; unmatched junction nucleotides: 7. The CDR3 runs to 15 residues. Germline V lookup: CDR1 MNHNY, CDR2 SVGAGI (reference sequence). This CDR3 reads CASSLSGGTTYEQYF. In nucleotides, the CDR3 is TGTGCCAGCAGTCTTAGCGGGGGCACCACCTACGAGCAGTACTTC.

V and J are TRBV7-2 and TRBJ1-1, with TRBD1 as a possible D gene (6 bases). The CDR3 runs to 13 residues. Germline CDR1 SGHTA, CDR2 FQGNSA. Between the trimmed V and J ends, which lost 5 bases and 11 bases, there was a span of 18 bases. CDR3 nucleotides: TGTGCCAGCAGCCCCCTTAAGGGGGAGGGGGCTTTCTTT. Protein sequence: CASSPLKGEGAFF.